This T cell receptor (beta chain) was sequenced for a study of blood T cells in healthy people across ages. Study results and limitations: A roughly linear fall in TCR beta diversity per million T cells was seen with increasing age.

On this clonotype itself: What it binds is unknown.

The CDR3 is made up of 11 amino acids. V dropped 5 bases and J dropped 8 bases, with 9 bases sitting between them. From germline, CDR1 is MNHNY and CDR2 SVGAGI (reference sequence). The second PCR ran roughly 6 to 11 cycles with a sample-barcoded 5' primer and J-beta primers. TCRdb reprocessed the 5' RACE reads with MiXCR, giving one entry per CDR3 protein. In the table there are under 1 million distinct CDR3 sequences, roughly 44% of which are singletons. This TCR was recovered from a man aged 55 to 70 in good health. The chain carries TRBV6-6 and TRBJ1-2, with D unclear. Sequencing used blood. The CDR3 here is CASSDAAGYTF. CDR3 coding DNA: TGTGCCAGCAGTGACGCGGCCGGCTACACCTTC.